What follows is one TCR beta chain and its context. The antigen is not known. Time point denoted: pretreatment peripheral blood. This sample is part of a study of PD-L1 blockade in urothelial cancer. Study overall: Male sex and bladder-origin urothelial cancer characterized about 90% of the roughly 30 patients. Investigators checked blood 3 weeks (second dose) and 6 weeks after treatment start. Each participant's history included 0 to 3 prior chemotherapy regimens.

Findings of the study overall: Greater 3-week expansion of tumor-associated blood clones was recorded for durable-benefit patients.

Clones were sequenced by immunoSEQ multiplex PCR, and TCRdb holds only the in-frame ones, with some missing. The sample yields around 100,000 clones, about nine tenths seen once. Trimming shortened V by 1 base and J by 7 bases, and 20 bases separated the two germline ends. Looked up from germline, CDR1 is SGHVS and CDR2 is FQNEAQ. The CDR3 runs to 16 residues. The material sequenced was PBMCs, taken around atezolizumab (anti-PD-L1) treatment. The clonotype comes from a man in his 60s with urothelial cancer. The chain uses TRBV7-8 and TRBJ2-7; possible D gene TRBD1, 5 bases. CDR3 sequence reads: CASSLVGGQGFEEQYF. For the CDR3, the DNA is TGTGCCAGCAGCTTAGTTGGCGGACAAGGATTCGAGGAGCAGTACTTC.